These 22 T cell receptor beta chains came from one sample sequenced in a study of a mutant IDH1 vaccine in newly diagnosed glioma. No antigen has been assigned to these receptors. Indicated time point: week 35, safety follow-up. Topical imiquimod was applied with each vaccine dose, which held 300 ug of mutant IDH1 20-mer peptide. Method: immunoSEQ multiplex PCR; TCRdb's copy keeps in-frame clones and lacks some. The sample has under 40,000 clones, more than 65% seen once. The specimen was PBMCs, collected from a glioma patient whose treatment included an IDH1 peptide vaccine. These receptors were obtained from a man between 25 and 39 years old with glioma.

The chain couples TRBV5-6 to TRBJ1-2; the match to TRBD1 covers 7 bases. Germline CDR1 SGHDT, CDR2 YYEEEE. The CDR3 covers 12 residues. V shed 4 bases, J shed 6 bases, and the junction held 3 bases outside the gene matches. The CDR3 sequence: CASSLRGNGYTF. CDR3 in DNA: TGTGCCAGCAGCCTCAGGGGGAATGGCTACACCTTC.

This chain links TRBV29-1 with TRBJ2-3; 9 nucleotides align to TRBD1. Trimming at V came to 6 bases and at J to 4 bases, leaving 8 bases not matched to a gene. Germline loops: CDR1 SQVTM, CDR2 ANQGSEA. The CDR3 is 14 residues long. CDR3 bases: TGCAGCGTGGAACAGGGGGCAGTAGCAGATACGCAGTATTTT. It encodes CSVEQGAVADTQYF.

This clone was detected only a few times. The rearrangement links TRBV7-2 to TRBJ1-4, with 9 nucleotides matching TRBD1. Trimming cost V 5 bases and J 8 bases; bases outside gene matches: 6. This CDR3 spans 14 amino acids. Germline V gene data show CDR1 as SGHTA and CDR2 as FQGNSA. CDR3 sequence reads: CASSPRTGVEKLFF. CDR3 nucleotides: TGTGCCAGCAGCCCTAGGACAGGGGTCGAAAAACTGTTTTTT.

This sequence joins TRBV5-1 and TRBJ1-5; D not certain. The CDR3 sequence is 13 residues long. Trimming took 0 bases from V and 4 from J, leaving 5 bases between them. Looked up from germline, CDR1 is SGHRS and CDR2 is YFSETQ. CDR3 coding DNA: TGCGCCAGCAGCTTGGACGGGAATCAGCCCCAGCATTTT. Translating it yields CASSLDGNQPQHF.

The CDR3 bases are TGTGCGGAGGGGGAAGGAAACACCATATATTTT. Its translation: CAEGEGNTIYF. The chain links TRBV2 to TRBJ1-3; possible D gene TRBD1, 6 bases. The V gene's germline CDR1 is SNHLY and CDR2 FYNNEI. This CDR3 has 11 residues.

The chain is built from TRBV5-4 and TRBJ2-3; D unclear. Per the germline V gene, CDR1 is SGHNT and CDR2 is YYREEE (reference sequence). Trimming left V 2 bases short and J 2 bases short, with 9 bases between. This CDR3 has 14 amino acids. CDR3 in DNA: TGTGCCAGCAGCTTCAGCGCAGACACAGATACGCAGTATTTT. Its translation is CASSFSADTDTQYF.

V is TRBV30 and J is TRBJ2-7; 8 nucleotides align to TRBD2. Looked up from germline, CDR1 is GTSNPN and CDR2 is SVGIG (reference sequence). V gave up 0 bases and J gave up 3 bases; unmatched junction bases: 4. This CDR3 is built from 14 residues. CDR3 sequence reads: CAWSVREENYEQYF. CDR3 DNA sequence: TGTGCCTGGAGTGTGCGGGAGGAAAACTACGAGCAGTACTTC.

The chain uses TRBV7-2 and TRBJ2-7, with D uncertain. V lost 5 bases and J lost 0, with 5 bases in between. The CDR3 covers 12 residues. Germline values: CDR1 SGHTA, CDR2 FQGNSA. The CDR3 reads CASSPSSYEQYF. CDR3 nucleotide sequence: TGTGCCAGCAGCCCTAGCTCCTACGAGCAGTACTTC.

The chain uses TRBV5-4 and TRBJ1-2; D remains unclear. This CDR3 has 14 residues. Germline-derived CDR1 and CDR2 are SGHNT and YYREEE (reference sequence). Trimming took off 1 base at V and 0 bases at J, with 7 bases between the two ends. CDR3: CASSLFTANYGYTF. The CDR3 nucleotides are TGTGCCAGCAGCTTGTTTACGGCTAACTATGGCTACACCTTC.

This chain links TRBV7-2 with TRBJ2-7; possibly TRBD2 for D (5 bases). The CDR3 has 17 amino acids. V was cut by 1 base and J by 1 base, with 17 bases left in between. The V gene's germline CDR1 is SGHTA and CDR2 FQGNSA. CDR3 loop: CASSLVVGGPFSYEQYF. DNA of the CDR3: TGTGCCAGCAGCTTAGTTGTAGGCGGGCCGTTTTCCTACGAGCAGTACTTC.

The rearrangement joins TRBV5-1 to TRBJ2-3; unclear D gene. V was clipped by 0 bases and J by 6 bases, with 14 bases between them. Germline V gene sequence: CDR1 SGHRS, CDR2 YFSETQ. CDR3 size: 15 residues. The CDR3 spells CASSLGLLGGDTQYF. The DNA of the CDR3 is TGCGCCAGCAGCTTGGGTTTGTTAGGTGGGGATACGCAGTATTTT.

A few counts support this clone. The chain links TRBV7-6 to TRBJ2-7, with 7 bases aligning to TRBD2. Losses at the gene ends were 7 bases for V and 3 bases for J; bases not matched to a gene: 12. In germline, CDR1 is SGHVS, CDR2 FNYEAQ. The CDR3 is 15 residues long. DNA for the CDR3: TGTGCCAGCACTCCAAGTGCTAGCGGCCACTACGAGCAGTACTTC. Protein sequence: CASTPSASGHYEQYF. The whole variable domain, remainder taken from reference TRBV7-6 and TRBJ2-7, is GAGVSQSPRYKVTKRGQDVALRCDPISGHVSLYWYRQALGQGPEFLTYFNYEAQQDKSGLPNDRFSAERPEGSISTLTIQRTEQRDSAMYRCASTPSASGHYEQYFGPGTRLTVT.

The chain carries TRBV19 and TRBJ2-1, with TRBD2 identical over 8 bases. J was trimmed by 0 bases and V by 7 bases; bases with no gene match: 8. CDR3 length equals 16 residues. Germline assignment: CDR1 LNHDA and CDR2 SQIVND (reference sequence). The CDR3 DNA follows: TGTGCCAGTAACCCCGGGGGGGACGACTCCTACAATGAGCAGTTCTTC. This codes for CASNPGGDDSYNEQFF. The full variable domain, in which reference TRBV19 and TRBJ2-1 provide the parts outside the CDR3, is DGGITQSPKYLFRKEGQNVTLSCEQNLNHDAMYWYRQDPGQGLRLIYYSQIVNDFQKGDIAEGYSVSREKKESFPLTVTSAQKNPTAFYLCASNPGGDDSYNEQFFGPGTRLTVL.

This clone showed up just once. The chain couples TRBV4-1 to TRBJ1-1, with D tentatively TRBD1 (6 bases). The CDR3 is 16 residues long. CDR1 is MGHRA and CDR2 is YSYEKL in the germline V gene. V lost 4 bases to trimming and J lost 1 base, with 16 bases between them. CDR3 DNA: TGCGCCAGCAGCCGCGGTGGGGGGGCGGGGAACACTGAAGCTTTCTTT. Its translation is CASSRGGGAGNTEAFF.

This clone was counted only a few times. This rearrangement joins TRBV25-1 to TRBJ1-1; D uncertain. The CDR3 is 11 amino acids. The V end was cut by 4 bases, the J end by 7 bases, with 7 bases between. From germline, CDR1 is MGHDK and CDR2 SYGVNS. CDR3: CASSVRDEAFF. CDR3 sequence (DNA): TGTGCCAGCAGTGTACGCGATGAAGCTTTCTTT.

This sequence joins TRBV15 and TRBJ1-5; D may be TRBD1 (5 bases). Germline CDR1 and CDR2: LNHNV and YYDKDF (reference sequence). CDR3 length: 16 amino acids. Trimming left V 4 bases short and J 4 bases short, with 17 bases between. Written as DNA, the CDR3 is TGTGCCACCAGCACCAGCCCCGGGACGGGAAATCAGCCCCAGCATTTT. Its protein product is CATSTSPGTGNQPQHF.

The V and J genes are TRBV7-9 and TRBJ2-7; D might be TRBD2 (6 bases). The CDR3 loop spans 16 amino acids. The germline V gene has CDR1 SEHNR and CDR2 FQNEAQ (reference sequence). The V gene lost 0 bases and the J gene lost 3 bases, with 15 bases spanning the gap. CDR3 in amino acids: CASSLAGLPRGYEQYF. CDR3 nucleotides: TGTGCCAGCAGCTTAGCGGGACTCCCGCGGGGCTACGAGCAGTACTTC. Using reference TRBV7-9 and TRBJ2-7 for the parts outside the CDR3, the full variable domain is DTGVSQNPRHKITKRGQNVTFRCDPISEHNRLYWYRQTLGQGPEFLTYFQNEAQLEKSRLLSDRFSAERPKGSFSTLEIQRTEQGDSAMYLCASSLAGLPRGYEQYFGPGTRLTVT.

J is TRBJ1-1 and V is TRBV30; D gene unclear. Trimming took 2 bases from V and 1 from J, leaving 8 bases between them. Germline lookup yields CDR1 GTSNPN and CDR2 SVGIG (reference sequence). The CDR3 extends over 13 amino acids. The CDR3 nucleotides are TGTGCCTGGAGTCCCGGTTCGAACACTGAAGCTTTCTTT. It translates to CAWSPGSNTEAFF.

The V call is TRBV27, the J call TRBJ1-1, with 7 bases lining up with TRBD1. Trimming removed 3 bases from V and 2 bases from J; junction bases left unmatched: 3. Per the germline V gene, CDR1 is MNHEY and CDR2 is SMNVEV (reference sequence). This CDR3 spans 14 amino acids. The CDR3 loop reads CASSLGTVNTEAFF. In nucleotides, the CDR3 is TGTGCCAGCAGTTTGGGGACAGTCAACACTGAAGCTTTCTTT.

This clone was seen a single time. The chain combines TRBV30 with TRBJ1-2; D not resolved. This CDR3 has 15 residues. Germline V gene data show CDR1 as GTSNPN and CDR2 as SVGIG (reference sequence). V lost 2 bases and J 2 bases, leaving 15 bases between the germline ends. DNA of the CDR3: TGTGCCTGGAGTTCCTTTGGAAAGACGAACTATGGCTACACCTTC. Translated, it gives CAWSSFGKTNYGYTF. Filled out from reference TRBV30 and TRBJ1-2, the complete variable domain reads SQTIHQWPATLVQPVGSPLSLECTVEGTSNPNLYWYRQAAGRGLQLLFYSVGIGQISSEVPQNLSASRPQDRQFILSSKKLLLSDSGFYLCAWSSFGKTNYGYTFGSGTRLTVV.

The chain couples TRBV30 to TRBJ2-1, with 7 bases lining up with TRBD2. Germline V gene sequence: CDR1 GTSNPN, CDR2 SVGIG (reference sequence). This CDR3 spans 20 amino acids. Unmatched junction bases numbered 20, after V lost 1 base and J lost 2 bases. The CDR3 nucleotides read TGTGCCTGGAGTGATAAGTGGGGGAGGGCCAAAGGAGACCCCTACAATGAGCAGTTCTTC. This gives the protein CAWSDKWGRAKGDPYNEQFF. Based on the CDR3 plus reference TRBV30 and TRBJ2-1, the full variable domain is SQTIHQWPATLVQPVGSPLSLECTVEGTSNPNLYWYRQAAGRGLQLLFYSVGIGQISSEVPQNLSASRPQDRQFILSSKKLLLSDSGFYLCAWSDKWGRAKGDPYNEQFFGPGTRLTVL.

This clone showed up just a few times. V usage is TRBV4-1 and J usage is TRBJ1-2; no firm D call. There are 14 residues in the CDR3. CDR1 MGHRA and CDR2 YSYEKL come from the germline V gene. The V gene lost 4 bases and the J gene lost 6 bases, with 15 bases spanning the gap. CDR3 bases: TGCGCCAGCAGCCCGGGCCCGGGTATAGATGGCTACACCTTC. Protein product: CASSPGPGIDGYTF.